This record concerns one T cell receptor beta chain sequence. Within the sample, other DNA sequences also encode this same CDR3. Naive CD8 cells lacked CD45RO, underwent positive selection for CCR7 and left out terminally differentiated effector memory CD45RA+ cells. Healthy adults negative for HIV, lacking recent acute infections or vaccinations, served as donors. Sorted-subset replicate PCRs used 150 to 200 ng DNA, roughly 28,000 T cell genomes. Repertoires were generated with immunoSEQ multiplex PCR, while TCRdb's copy carries only in-frame clones and drops some. In the table there are some 2,100,000 clones, about 92% of which are singletons. These data come from a study of shared clonotypes between healthy human individuals. Study as a whole: Donor composition was two women and three men, aged 18 to 49.

Looked up from germline, CDR1 is MDHEN and CDR2 is SYDVKM. The CDR3 runs to 13 residues. V dropped 3 bases and J dropped 0 bases, with 6 bases sitting between them. The chain joins TRBV28 to TRBJ2-7; D gene uncertain. The sequence derives from a man aged 18 to 30 in good health. Some clones in this sample may be carry-over from other donors' samples. Sequenced: naive CD8+ T cells from PBMCs. CDR3 protein: CASSFPSSYEQYF. The CDR3 DNA reads as TGTGCCAGCAGTTTCCCCAGCTCCTACGAGCAGTACTTC.